These 14 T cell receptor beta chains came from one sample sequenced in a study of T cell responses to AZD1222 COVID-19 vaccine. The method was immunoSEQ multiplex PCR; TCRdb's version includes in-frame clones alone and lacks a portion of them. The data show approximately 190,000 clones, with roughly 91% seen just once and 0.99% held by the top ten. This material consisted of peripheral blood, taken on day 0 of AZD1222 vaccination. Every receptor here comes from an adult in good health.

This chain connects TRBV28 to TRBJ2-7; 8 nucleotides match TRBD2. CDR3 length: 13 amino acids. V shed 10 bases and J 0 bases; nucleotides not matched to a gene: 5. CDR1 and CDR2 from the germline V gene are MDHEN and SYDVKM. The CDR3 reads CATVAGSSYEQYF. DNA for the CDR3: TGTGCCACGGTAGCGGGAAGCTCCTACGAGCAGTACTTC. Together with reference TRBV28 and TRBJ2-7, the CDR3 gives the full variable domain: DVKVTQSSRYLVKRTGEKVFLECVQDMDHENMFWYRQDPGLGLRLIYFSYDVKMKEKGDIPEGYSVSREKKERFSLILESASTNQTSMYLCATVAGSSYEQYFGPGTRLTVT.

The CDR3 sequence: CASSYSGTGTYEQYF. In DNA, the CDR3 is TGCGCCAGCAGCTACTCCGGGACAGGGACCTACGAGCAGTACTTC. The chain combines TRBV5-1 with TRBJ2-7; 9 positions match TRBD1. The CDR3 runs 15 residues. V lost 3 bases, J lost 2 bases, and 6 bases stayed unmatched. CDR1 and CDR2 from the germline V gene are SGHRS and YFSETQ.

This chain connects TRBV7-9 to TRBJ2-1; 8 bases fit TRBD2. This CDR3 has 15 residues. Germline V gene lookup returns CDR1 SEHNR and CDR2 FQNEAQ (reference sequence). V shed 5 bases and J 8 bases; nucleotides not matched to a gene: 11. Here the CDR3 DNA reads TGTGCCAGCAGCCGGCCCATAAGCGGGGGTGATGAGCAGTTCTTC. Amino acids: CASSRPISGGDEQFF.

The chain joins TRBV2 to TRBJ2-3, with D unresolved. V gave up 4 bases and J gave up 6 bases, with 5 bases separating them. The CDR3 is 11 amino acids. Germline V gives CDR1 SNHLY, CDR2 FYNNEI. CDR3 loop: CASSAFDTQYF. CDR3 nucleotide sequence: TGTGCCAGCAGTGCCTTCGATACGCAGTATTTT.

This chain uses TRBV5-4 with TRBJ2-5, with D unclear. Germline assignment: CDR1 SGHNT and CDR2 YYREEE (reference sequence). V gave up 4 bases and J gave up 5 bases, with 18 bases separating them. The CDR3 sequence is 15 residues long. CDR3 protein: CASSRSFVGRETQYF. The CDR3 DNA sequence: TGTGCCAGCAGCCGGAGTTTTGTGGGCCGGGAGACCCAGTACTTC.

The CDR3 protein is CASSPDGTEAFF. DNA of the CDR3: TGTGCCAGCAGCCCGGACGGTACTGAAGCTTTCTTT. The chain recombines TRBV9 with TRBJ1-1, with D uncertain. Germline CDR1 SGDLS, CDR2 YYNGEE. V lost 4 bases and J lost 5, with 9 bases in between. The CDR3 covers 12 residues.

The chain recombines TRBV5-1 with TRBJ2-7; 8 bases align to TRBD1. After removal of 0 bases from V and 2 bases from J, the junction contained 13 bases not matched to a gene. The CDR3 runs 18 residues. The germline gives CDR1 SGHRS, CDR2 YFSETQ. CDR3 in amino acids: CASSLVSGHQGATYEQYF. In DNA, the CDR3 is TGCGCCAGCAGCTTGGTCTCTGGGCACCAGGGGGCAACCTACGAGCAGTACTTC.

This chain links TRBV19 with TRBJ2-7; a weak D match, TRBD1 (6 bases). V was shortened by 8 bases and J by 3 bases, with 23 bases between the two germline ends. Per the germline V gene, CDR1 is LNHDA and CDR2 is SQIVND (reference sequence). This CDR3 is built from 16 residues. The CDR3, as DNA: TGTGCCAGTGTTGGACAGTCTACTTGGGGTTTCTACGAGCAGTACTTC. Its protein product is CASVGQSTWGFYEQYF. The full variable domain, with the rest looked up from reference TRBV19 and TRBJ2-7, is DGGITQSPKYLFRKEGQNVTLSCEQNLNHDAMYWYRQDPGQGLRLIYYSQIVNDFQKGDIAEGYSVSREKKESFPLTVTSAQKNPTAFYLCASVGQSTWGFYEQYFGPGTRLTVT.

V is TRBV6-4 and J is TRBJ2-1, with TRBD1 matching over 7 bases. The trim removed 2 bases at V and 13 bases at J, leaving 8 bases unmatched. Germline lookup yields CDR1 MRHNA and CDR2 SNTAGT. The CDR3 spans 13 residues. CDR3: CASSDGTAGTQFF. The DNA of the CDR3 is TGTGCCAGCAGTGACGGGACAGCCGGAACTCAGTTCTTC.

The chain combines TRBV9 with TRBJ2-7; D is perhaps TRBD1 (5 bases). The CDR3 extends over 14 amino acids. Trimming shortened V by 4 bases and J by 0 bases, and 11 bases separated the two germline ends. Per the germline V gene, CDR1 is SGDLS and CDR2 is YYNGEE. CDR3 residues: CASSQTAPSYEQYF. CDR3 sequence (DNA): TGTGCCAGCAGCCAGACAGCTCCCTCCTACGAGCAGTACTTC.

The J gene is TRBJ2-7, the V gene TRBV19; D may be TRBD1 (6 bases). V dropped 2 bases and J dropped 0 bases, with 11 bases sitting between them. The CDR3 extends over 15 amino acids. Germline CDR1 is LNHDA and CDR2 is SQIVND (reference sequence). The CDR3 bases are TGTGCCAGTAGTATAAACAGGGATAGCTCCTACGAGCAGTACTTC. Amino acid sequence: CASSINRDSSYEQYF.

CDR3 DNA sequence: TGTGCCAGTAGTCGGACAGGGATAAACTCTGGAAACACCATATATTTT. Protein product: CASSRTGINSGNTIYF. The chain uses TRBV19 and TRBJ1-3; TRBD1 aligns across 8 bases. The CDR3 consists of 16 residues. Germline lookup yields CDR1 LNHDA and CDR2 SQIVND (reference sequence). The junction had 6 bases not matched to a gene; V was cut back by 5 bases and J by 0 bases.

The J gene is TRBJ2-7, the V gene TRBV15; 8 bases are a match to TRBD1. The CDR3 contains 16 residues. V shed 2 bases and J 0 bases; nucleotides not matched to a gene: 6. From germline, CDR1 is LNHNV and CDR2 YYDKDF (reference sequence). The CDR3 is CATSRSQGALSYEQYF. The CDR3 DNA follows: TGTGCCACCAGCAGATCGCAGGGGGCCCTCTCCTACGAGCAGTACTTC.

The chain carries TRBV18 and TRBJ1-1; no firm D call. V dropped 6 bases and J dropped 7 bases, with 15 bases sitting between them. The V gene's germline CDR1 is KGHSH and CDR2 LQKENI. This CDR3 region has 13 residues. For the CDR3, the DNA is TGTGCCAGCTCCCAGGAACAGTATTTTGAAGCTTTCTTT. Protein: CASSQEQYFEAFF.